The present T cell receptor beta chain was sequenced within a study of CD8+CD57+ T cells in acquired aplastic anemia. Turning to the study itself: An average of approximately 3.2 ug of DNA was obtained from sorted CD4+ and CD8+ cells. Whole-study results and caveats: Statistical testing detected no significant gap in CD8+ Simpson's diversity between patients and controls. Comparison of patients with controls identified nearly 30 shared CD8+ CDR3 sequences.

CD8+CD57+ cell expansion had been shown by flow cytometry in patients chosen for sequencing. Every one of the patients had aplastic anemia (severe, acquired). V lost 3 bases to trimming and J lost 3 bases; unmatched junction nucleotides: 6. This CDR3 comprises 17 residues. Germline V gene data show CDR1 as SNHLY and CDR2 as FYNNEI. In the case of this clonotype: The antigen remains undetermined.

TCR beta VDJ and CDR3 were profiled, and genomic DNA was the template. One entry per CDR3 protein, called by TCRdb with MiXCR from the reads. This sample carries approximately 470,000 distinct CDR3 sequences, under 40% of them seen once, and the ten largest clones take 0.82%. The sample was sorted CD4+, CD8+, or CD8+CD57+ T cells (not recorded which) from PBMCs. The receptor was derived from a human donor with aplastic anemia. The chain combines TRBV2 with TRBJ2-1, with 12 positions matching TRBD2. As DNA, the CDR3 is TGTGCCAGCAGTGATCTCAGACTAGCGGGAGACTACAATGAGCAGTTCTTC. Amino acid sequence: CASSDLRLAGDYNEQFF.